This paragraph reports one T cell receptor beta chain. Its antigen is not known. Germline V gene sequence: CDR1 MDHEN, CDR2 SYDVKM. This CDR3 comprises 14 residues. The germline V and J ends were trimmed by 2 bases and 2 bases, with 10 bases remaining between them. This sample is drawn from a study of glioma-infiltrating T cells. Study background: Glioma patients had dexamethasone for six or fewer days before surgery. Around 1 million peripheral T cells were targeted at roughly 4- to 11-fold coverage.

Notes on the study in general: Signature shared blood CDR3 motifs were enriched in low-divergence and depleted in high-divergence patients.

Using RNA template, CDR3s of TCR alpha and beta were amplified with iRepertoire arm-PCR. Input was about 95-400 ng of tissue mRNA or PBMC total RNA. In TCRdb, the multiplex PCR reads were re-called with MiXCR into one record per CDR3 protein. This sample carries around 390,000 distinct CDR3 sequences, roughly 41% of them seen once, and the ten largest clones take approximately 12%. The rearrangement uses TRBV28 and TRBJ2-7; no clear D gene. This receptor was identified in a human donor with low-grade glioma or glioblastoma, undergoing nonglioma brain surgery, or in good health (not recorded which). The specimen sequenced was glioma tissue, nonneoplastic brain tissue, or PBMCs (not recorded which). CDR3 sequence (DNA): TGTGCCAGCAGTTTACAACAGATCCCCTACGAGCAGTACTTC. Translating it yields CASSLQQIPYEQYF.